This T cell receptor beta chain was retrieved from a study of blood T cell repertoires in COVID-19. Study context: From the United States, Italy and Spain came samples of acute and convalescent COVID-19. The analysed material was cDNA or gDNA that came from T cells, B-cell-depleted T cells, or PBMCs.

In the original processing: Cell counts per sample came from amplifying reference gene primers. Using immunoSEQ multiplex PCR, the repertoire was profiled, and TCRdb retains in-frame clones only, with some absent. V and J calls and clone size are those listed in that table; D and trimming were worked out from the DNA. Here the sample spans roughly 110,000 clones, about three quarters being singletons. The germline V gene has CDR1 SEHNR and CDR2 FQNEAQ (reference sequence). The CDR3 is 12 amino acids. V lost 1 base and J lost 6, with 6 bases in between. Patients from Seattle were sampled longitudinally, starting during active infection.

Sequenced: peripheral blood. This sequence originates from a man at least 80 years old with COVID-19, enrolled during active disease. The chain combines TRBV7-9 with TRBJ1-1, with unresolved D. The CDR3: CASSLDEAEAFF. The CDR3 DNA follows: TGTGCCAGCAGCTTAGATGAGGCTGAAGCTTTCTTT.